The clone carrying this TCR beta chain has more than one count but fewer than ten. The target antigen is unknown. The data were obtained in a study of T-cell memory formation after mild COVID-19. Study-level points and caveats: Clones shrinking from day 15 to 85 showed even CD4/CD8 mixes; later expanders tilted CD4+.

MiXCR, applied by TCRdb to the 5' RACE reads, yields one record per CDR3 protein. There are 350,000 or so distinct CDR3 sequences in the sample; under 25% occur only once, and 9.5% to 15% lies in the top ten. This TCR was recovered from an adult woman who had mild COVID-19 (a few samples of this study predate the infection). Cell type and time point are not known. What was sequenced was PBMCs or a T cell subset sorted from them (not recorded which).

DNA for the CDR3: TGCGCCAGCAGCAACCCACTTACAGGGGGAGGGTCAGATACGCAGTATTTT. Translating it yields CASSNPLTGGGSDTQYF. The rearrangement uses TRBV5-1 and TRBJ2-3; the D gene is possibly TRBD1 (8 bases). Deletions cut 4 bases from V and 4 bases from J, with 22 bases between. The germline CDR1 and CDR2 sequences are SGHRS and YFSETQ. There are 17 residues in the CDR3.